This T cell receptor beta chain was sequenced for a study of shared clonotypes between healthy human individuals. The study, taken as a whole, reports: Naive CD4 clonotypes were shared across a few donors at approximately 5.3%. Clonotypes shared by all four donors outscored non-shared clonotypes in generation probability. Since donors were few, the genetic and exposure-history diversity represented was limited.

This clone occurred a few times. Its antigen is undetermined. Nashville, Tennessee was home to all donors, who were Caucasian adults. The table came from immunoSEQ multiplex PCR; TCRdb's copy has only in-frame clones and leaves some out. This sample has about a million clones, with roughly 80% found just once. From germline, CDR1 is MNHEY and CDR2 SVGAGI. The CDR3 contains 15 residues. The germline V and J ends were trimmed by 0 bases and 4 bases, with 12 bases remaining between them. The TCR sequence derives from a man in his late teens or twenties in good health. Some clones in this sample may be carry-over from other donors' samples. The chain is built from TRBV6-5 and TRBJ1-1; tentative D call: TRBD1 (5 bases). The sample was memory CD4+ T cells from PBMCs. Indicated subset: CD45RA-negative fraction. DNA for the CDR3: TGTGCCAGCAGTTACTCGAGGAGGGGTTCCACTGAAGCTTTCTTT. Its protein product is CASSYSRRGSTEAFF.